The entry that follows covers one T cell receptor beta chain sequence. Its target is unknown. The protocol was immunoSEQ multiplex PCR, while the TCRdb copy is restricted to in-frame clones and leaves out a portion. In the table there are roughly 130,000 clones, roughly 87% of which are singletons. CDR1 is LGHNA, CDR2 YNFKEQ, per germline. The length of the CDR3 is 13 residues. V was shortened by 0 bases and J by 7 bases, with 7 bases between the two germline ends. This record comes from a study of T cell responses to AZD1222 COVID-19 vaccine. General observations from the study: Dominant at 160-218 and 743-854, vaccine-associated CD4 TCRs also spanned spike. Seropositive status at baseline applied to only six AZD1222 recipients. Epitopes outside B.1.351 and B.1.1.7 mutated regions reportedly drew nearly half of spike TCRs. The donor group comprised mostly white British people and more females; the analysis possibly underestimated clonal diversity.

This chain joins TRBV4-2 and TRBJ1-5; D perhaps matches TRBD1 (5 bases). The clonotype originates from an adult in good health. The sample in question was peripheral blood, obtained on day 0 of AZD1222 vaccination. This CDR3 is CASSQERGQPQHF. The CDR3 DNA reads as TGTGCCAGCAGCCAAGAGAGGGGCCAGCCCCAGCATTTT.